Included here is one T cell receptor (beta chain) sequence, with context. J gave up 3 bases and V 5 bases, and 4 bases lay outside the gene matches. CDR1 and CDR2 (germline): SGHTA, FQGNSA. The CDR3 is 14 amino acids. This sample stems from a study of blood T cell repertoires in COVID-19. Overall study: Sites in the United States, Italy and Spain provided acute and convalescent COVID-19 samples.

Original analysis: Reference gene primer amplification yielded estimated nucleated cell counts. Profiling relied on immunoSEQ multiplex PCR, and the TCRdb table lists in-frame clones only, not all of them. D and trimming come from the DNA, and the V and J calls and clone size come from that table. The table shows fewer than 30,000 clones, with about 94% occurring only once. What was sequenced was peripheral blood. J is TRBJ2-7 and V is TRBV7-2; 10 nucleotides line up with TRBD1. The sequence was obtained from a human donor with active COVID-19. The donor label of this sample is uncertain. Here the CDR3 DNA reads TGTGCCAGCAGCATTTGGGACAGGGGCTACGAGCAGTACTTC. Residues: CASSIWDRGYEQYF.